This T cell receptor (beta chain) was obtained from a study of CXCR3-negative and CXCR3-positive naive CD8 T cells. Preparation of TRB cDNA libraries relied on 5' RACE carrying UMI labels. One entry per CDR3 protein, without DNA, is what TCRdb gives after re-calling the 5' RACE reads. Its listing shows about 120,000 distinct CDR3 sequences. The study, taken as a whole, reports: CXCR3-positive naive cells carried more hydrophobic TRB CDR3s than CXCR3-negative naive cells did.

Germline CDR1 and CDR2: MGHDK and SYGVNS. CDR3 size: 14 residues. On this clonotype itself: The antigen remains undetermined.

The chain couples TRBV25-1 to TRBJ2-7. The TCR originated in a human donor in good health. Some clones in this sample may be carry-over from other donors' samples. Sequenced input: naive CXCR3+ CD8+ T cells from blood. The subset is: CD45RO-CCR7+CD27+CD95- naive CD8+ T cells expressing CXCR3 (TNR3+). The CDR3 region is CASSATGSRYEQYF.